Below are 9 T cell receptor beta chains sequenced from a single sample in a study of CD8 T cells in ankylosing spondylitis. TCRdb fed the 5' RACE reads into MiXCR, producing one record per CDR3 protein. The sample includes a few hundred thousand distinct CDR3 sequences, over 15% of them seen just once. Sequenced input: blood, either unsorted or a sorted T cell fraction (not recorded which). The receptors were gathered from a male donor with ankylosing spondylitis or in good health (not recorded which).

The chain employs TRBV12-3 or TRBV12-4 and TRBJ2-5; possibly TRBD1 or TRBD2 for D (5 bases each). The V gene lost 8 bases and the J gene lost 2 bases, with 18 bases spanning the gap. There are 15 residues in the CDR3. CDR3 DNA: TGTGCCAGCGGCCGAAATGGGGGACGGCAAGAGACCCAGTACTTC. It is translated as CASGRNGGRQETQYF.

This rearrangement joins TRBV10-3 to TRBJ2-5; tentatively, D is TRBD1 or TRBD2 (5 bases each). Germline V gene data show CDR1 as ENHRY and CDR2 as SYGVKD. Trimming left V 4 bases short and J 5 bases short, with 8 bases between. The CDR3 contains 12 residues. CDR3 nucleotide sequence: TGTGCCATCAGTGGGGGGTCGGAGACCCAGTACTTC. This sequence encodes CAISGGSETQYF.

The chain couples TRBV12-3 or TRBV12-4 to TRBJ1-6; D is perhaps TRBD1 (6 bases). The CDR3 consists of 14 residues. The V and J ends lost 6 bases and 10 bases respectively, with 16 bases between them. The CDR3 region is CASSARGVGSPLHF. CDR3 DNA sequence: TGTGCCAGCAGCGCCAGGGGAGTAGGATCACCCCTCCACTTT.

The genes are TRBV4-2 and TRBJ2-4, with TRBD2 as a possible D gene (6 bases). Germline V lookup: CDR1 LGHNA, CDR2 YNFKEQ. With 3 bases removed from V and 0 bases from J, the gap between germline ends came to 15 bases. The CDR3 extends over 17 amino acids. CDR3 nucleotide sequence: TGTGCCAGCAGCCAGTTAGCGGATCATATAGCCAAAAACATTCAGTACTTC. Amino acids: CASSQLADHIAKNIQYF.

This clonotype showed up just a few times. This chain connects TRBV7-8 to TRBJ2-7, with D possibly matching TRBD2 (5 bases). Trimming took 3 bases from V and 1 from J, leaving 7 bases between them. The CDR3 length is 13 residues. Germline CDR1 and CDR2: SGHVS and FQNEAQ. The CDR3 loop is CASSFGVSYEQYV. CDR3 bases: TGTGCCAGCAGCTTCGGGGTTTCCTACGAGCAGTACGTC.

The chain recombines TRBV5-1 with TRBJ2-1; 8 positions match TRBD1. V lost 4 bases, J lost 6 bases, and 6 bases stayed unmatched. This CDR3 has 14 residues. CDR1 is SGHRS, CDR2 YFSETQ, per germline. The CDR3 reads CASSTDRGFNEQFF. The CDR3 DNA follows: TGCGCCAGCAGCACCGACAGGGGCTTCAATGAGCAGTTCTTC.

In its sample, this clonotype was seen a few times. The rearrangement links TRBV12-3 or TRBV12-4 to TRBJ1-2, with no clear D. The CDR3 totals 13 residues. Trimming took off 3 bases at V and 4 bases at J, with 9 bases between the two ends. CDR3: CASSLRETYGYTF. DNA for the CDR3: TGTGCCAGCAGTTTGAGGGAAACCTATGGCTACACCTTC.

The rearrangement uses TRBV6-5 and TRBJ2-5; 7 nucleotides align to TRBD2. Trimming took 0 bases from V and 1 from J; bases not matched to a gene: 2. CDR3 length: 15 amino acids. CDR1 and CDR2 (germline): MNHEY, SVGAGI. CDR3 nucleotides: TGTGCCAGCAGTTACTCCCCGGGGGGCCAAGAGACCCAGTACTTC. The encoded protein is CASSYSPGGQETQYF.

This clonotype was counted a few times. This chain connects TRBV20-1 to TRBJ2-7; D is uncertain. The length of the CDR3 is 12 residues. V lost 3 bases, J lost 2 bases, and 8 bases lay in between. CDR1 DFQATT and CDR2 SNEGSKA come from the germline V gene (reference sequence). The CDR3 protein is CSARGLAYEQYV. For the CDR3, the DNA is TGCAGTGCTAGGGGTCTTGCCTACGAGCAGTACGTC.